The 14 T cell receptor beta chains below come from one sample, sequenced in a study of CXCR3-negative and CXCR3-positive naive CD8 T cells. Each TRB cDNA library was prepared by 5' RACE (with UMI labels). Following a re-call of the 5' RACE reads, TCRdb has one entry per CDR3 protein and lacks DNA. This table lists about 5,800 distinct CDR3 sequences. The sample was naive CXCR3- CD8+ T cells from blood. Subset defined: CD45RO-CCR7+CD27+CD95- naive CD8+ T cells lacking CXCR3 (TNR3-). These receptors were collected from a human donor in good health. Some clones in this sample may be carry-over from other donors' samples.

V is TRBV14 and J is TRBJ2-1. The CDR3 has 14 amino acids. Germline V gene data show CDR1 as SGHDN and CDR2 as FVKESK. The CDR3 region is CASSQSYRYNEQFF.

The rearrangement links TRBV24-1 to TRBJ2-7. CDR1 is KGHDR, CDR2 SFDVKD, per germline. The CDR3 has 14 residues. CDR3 sequence: CATSESGWSYEQYF.

This clonotype is medium-sized by frequency. This chain links TRBV27 with TRBJ1-1; TCRdb proposes TRBD1, but this gene call is untestable without DNA. The CDR3 loop spans 15 amino acids. From germline, CDR1 is MNHEY and CDR2 SMNVEV (reference sequence). This CDR3 is CASSRGQGRNTEAFF.

The chain links TRBV3-1 to TRBJ2-7. The CDR3 consists of 13 residues. Per the germline V gene, CDR1 is LGHDT and CDR2 is YNNKEL (reference sequence). CDR3 loop: CASSQDRNYEQYF.

Frequency places this clonotype as medium-sized. This rearrangement joins TRBV20-1 to TRBJ2-7; TCRdb indicates TRBD1, and absent DNA this call remains unverified. Germline V gives CDR1 DFQATT, CDR2 SNEGSKA (reference sequence). The CDR3 runs to 15 residues. The CDR3 is CSARDSATGGHEQYF.

The chain couples TRBV29-1 to TRBJ2-7; checking the TCRdb D call of TRBD1 is not possible without DNA. Germline values: CDR1 SQVTM, CDR2 ANQGSEA. The length of the CDR3 is 13 residues. The CDR3 spells CSVLGQGPYEQYF.

This clonotype is medium-sized by frequency. The CDR3 protein is CSVVQSTYEQYF. The gene calls are TRBV29-1 and TRBJ2-7. The CDR3 sequence is 12 residues long. In germline, CDR1 is SQVTM, CDR2 ANQGSEA.

The V and J genes are TRBV29-1 and TRBJ1-2. CDR1 is SQVTM, CDR2 ANQGSEA, per germline. This CDR3 is 13 amino acids long. The CDR3 sequence is CSVEDRGFYGYTF. Full variable domain (missing parts from reference TRBV29-1 and TRBJ1-2): SAVISQKPSRDICQRGTSLTIQCQVDSQVTMMFWYRQQPGQSLTLIATANQGSEATYESGFVIDKFPISRPNLTFSTLTVSNMSPEDSSIYLCSVEDRGFYGYTFGSGTRLTVV.

The rearrangement uses TRBV18 and TRBJ2-1; the D call from TCRdb, TRBD2, cannot be confirmed without DNA. This CDR3 is built from 13 residues. Germline V CDR1 and CDR2: KGHSH, LQKENI. The CDR3 is CASSPREGDEQFF.

Its frequency marks this clonotype as medium-sized (0.01 to 0.1%). V and J are TRBV3-1 and TRBJ2-7; absent DNA, TCRdb's TRBD1 call cannot be checked. Germline V gives CDR1 LGHDT, CDR2 YNNKEL (reference sequence). The CDR3 extends over 15 amino acids. Here the CDR3 reads CASSLVGPVPYEQYF.

The chain combines TRBV29-1 with TRBJ2-1; TCRdb proposes TRBD2, but this gene call is untestable without DNA. Per the germline V gene, CDR1 is SQVTM and CDR2 is ANQGSEA. There are 14 residues in the CDR3. This chain's CDR3 is CSAGGSPSDNEQFF.

This sequence joins TRBV2 and TRBJ2-5; the D call of TRBD1 rests on TCRdb alone, since no DNA is present to check it. Germline V gene data show CDR1 as SNHLY and CDR2 as FYNNEI. This CDR3 comprises 16 residues. CDR3 loop: CASSGTGTGIKETQYF.

This clonotype counts as medium-sized (0.01 to 0.1%) by frequency. The V call is TRBV6-5, the J call TRBJ2-7; without DNA, the TCRdb call of TRBD2 cannot be checked. Germline CDR1 reads MNHEY; CDR2 reads SVGAGI. CDR3 size: 13 residues. CDR3 residues: CASSYGSPYEQYF.

The chain carries TRBV4-1 and TRBJ2-7; TCRdb outputs TRBD2, but without DNA this stays unchecked. Germline CDR1 MGHRA, CDR2 YSYEKL. The CDR3 extends over 14 amino acids. The CDR3 sequence: CASSQLAGTYEQYF.